This TCR beta chain came from a study of human T cells and chemical hapten exposure. Study information: Slight differences in pooled library volume were the main source of varying TCR yields across samples.

This sample's time point: patch test 3, about 24 weeks after DPC sensitization. Regarding treatment: therapeutic diphenylcyclopropenone sensitization with weekly scalp DPC. Investigators collected blood before applying each patch test. Every donor had alopecia and was 18 to 70 years old; all were suitable for DPC. The germline V and J ends were trimmed by 6 bases and 4 bases, with 16 bases remaining between them. The CDR3 runs 14 residues. Germline CDR1 reads SNHLY; CDR2 reads FYNNEI. This clonotype came up many times. Authors' data handling: 95,638 TCRs per sample was the median, with a range of about 20,000 to 690,600. TCRdb fed the RACE reads into MiXCR, producing one record per CDR3 protein. TCRdb's processing, not the study's, gives the V and J calls here. This table has roughly 53,000 distinct CDR3 sequences, about 10% appearing once.

This chain uses TRBV2 with TRBJ2-7; D is unclear. This receptor was taken from a woman aged 40 to 50 with alopecia areata. Some clones in this sample may be carry-over from other donors' samples. The sequences come from whole blood, collected in connection with sensitization to the hapten diphenylcyclopropenone (DPC). For the CDR3, the DNA is TGTGCCAGCAGGCCCCCCCCACAGTCGTACGAGCAGTACTTC. Its translation: CASRPPPQSYEQYF.